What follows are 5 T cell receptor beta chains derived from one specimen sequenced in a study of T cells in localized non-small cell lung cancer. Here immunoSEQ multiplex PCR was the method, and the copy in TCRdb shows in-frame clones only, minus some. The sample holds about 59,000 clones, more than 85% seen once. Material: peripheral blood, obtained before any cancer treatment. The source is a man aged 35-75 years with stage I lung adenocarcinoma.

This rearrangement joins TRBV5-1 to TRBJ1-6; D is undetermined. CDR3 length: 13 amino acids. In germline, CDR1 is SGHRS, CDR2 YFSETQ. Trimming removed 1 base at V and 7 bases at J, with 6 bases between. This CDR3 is CASSLQENSPLHF. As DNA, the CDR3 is TGCGCCAGCAGCTTGCAGGAAAATTCACCCCTCCACTTT. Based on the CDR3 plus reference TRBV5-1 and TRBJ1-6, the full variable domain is KAGVTQTPRYLIKTRGQQVTLSCSPISGHRSVSWYQQTPGQGLQFLFEYFSETQRNKGNFPGRFSGRQFSNSRSEMNVSTLELGDSALYLCASSLQENSPLHFGNGTRLTVT.

CDR3 region: CASSFRGTDTQYF. The CDR3 region has the DNA TGCGCCAGCAGCTTTCGGGGAACAGATACGCAGTATTTT. The chain recombines TRBV5-1 with TRBJ2-3; D is perhaps TRBD2 (5 bases). V was shortened by 2 bases and J by 3 bases, with 7 bases between the two germline ends. CDR3 length: 13 amino acids. CDR1 is SGHRS, CDR2 YFSETQ, per germline. Using reference TRBV5-1 and TRBJ2-3 for the parts outside the CDR3, the full variable domain is KAGVTQTPRYLIKTRGQQVTLSCSPISGHRSVSWYQQTPGQGLQFLFEYFSETQRNKGNFPGRFSGRQFSNSRSEMNVSTLELGDSALYLCASSFRGTDTQYFGPGTRLTVL.

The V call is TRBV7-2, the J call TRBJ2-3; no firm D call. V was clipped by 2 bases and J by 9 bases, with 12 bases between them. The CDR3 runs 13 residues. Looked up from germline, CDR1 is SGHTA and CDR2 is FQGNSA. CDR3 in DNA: TGTGCCAGCAGCTTACGATTGGCTGGAACGCAGTATTTT. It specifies CASSLRLAGTQYF.

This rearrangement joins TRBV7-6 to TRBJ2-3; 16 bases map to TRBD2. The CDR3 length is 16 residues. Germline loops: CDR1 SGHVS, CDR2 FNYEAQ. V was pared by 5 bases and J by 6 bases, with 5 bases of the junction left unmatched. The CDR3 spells CASSPGTSGRVDTQYF. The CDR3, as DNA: TGTGCCAGCAGCCCAGGGACTAGCGGGAGGGTGGATACGCAGTATTTT.

The CDR3 protein is CASSQLTSLAMNTEAFF. The CDR3 nucleotides read TGCGCCAGCAGTCAATTAACTAGTCTAGCCATGAACACTGAAGCTTTCTTT. The chain has TRBV23-1 and TRBJ1-1; D not certain. TRBV23-1 is an ORF for which the function is uncertain. V lost 1 base and J 0 bases, leaving 15 bases between the germline ends. The CDR3 runs 17 residues.